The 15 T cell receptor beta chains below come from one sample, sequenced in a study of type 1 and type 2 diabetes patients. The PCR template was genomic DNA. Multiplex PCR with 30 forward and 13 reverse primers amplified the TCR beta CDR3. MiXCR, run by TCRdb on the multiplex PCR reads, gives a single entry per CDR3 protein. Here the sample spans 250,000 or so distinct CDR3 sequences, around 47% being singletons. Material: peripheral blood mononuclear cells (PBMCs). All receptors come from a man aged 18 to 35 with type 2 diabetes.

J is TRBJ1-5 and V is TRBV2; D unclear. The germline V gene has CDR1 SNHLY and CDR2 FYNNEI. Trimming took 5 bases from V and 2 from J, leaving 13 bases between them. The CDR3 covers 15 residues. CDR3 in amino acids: CASSLDNLRNQPQHF. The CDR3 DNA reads TGTGCCAGCAGTTTAGACAACTTACGCAATCAGCCCCAGCATTTT.

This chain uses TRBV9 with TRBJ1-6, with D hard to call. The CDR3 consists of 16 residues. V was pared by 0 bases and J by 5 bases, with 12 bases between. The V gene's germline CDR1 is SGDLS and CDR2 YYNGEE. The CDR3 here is CASSVAGSADNSPLHF. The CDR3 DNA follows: TGTGCCAGCAGCGTAGCTGGGTCGGCAGATAATTCACCCCTCCACTTT.

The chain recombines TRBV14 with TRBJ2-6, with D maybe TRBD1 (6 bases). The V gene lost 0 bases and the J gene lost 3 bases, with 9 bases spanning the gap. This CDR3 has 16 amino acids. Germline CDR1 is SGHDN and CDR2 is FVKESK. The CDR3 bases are TGTGCCAGCAGCCAAGATATGGGACATGGGGCCAACGTCCTGACTTTC. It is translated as CASSQDMGHGANVLTF.

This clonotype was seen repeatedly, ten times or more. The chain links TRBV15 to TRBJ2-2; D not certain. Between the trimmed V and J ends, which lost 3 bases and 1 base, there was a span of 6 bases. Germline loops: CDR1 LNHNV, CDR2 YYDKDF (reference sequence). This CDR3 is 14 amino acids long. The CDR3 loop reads CATSSRRNTGELFF. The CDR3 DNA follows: TGTGCCACCAGCAGTAGGAGGAACACCGGGGAGCTGTTTTTT.

CDR3 protein: CASRRVWPYNSPLHF. CDR3 in DNA: TGTGCCAGCAGGAGGGTTTGGCCCTATAATTCACCCCTCCACTTT. The rearrangement uses TRBV12-3 or TRBV12-4 and TRBJ1-6; D is unclear. V was trimmed by 6 bases and J by 2 bases, leaving 11 bases between them. The CDR3 spans 15 residues.

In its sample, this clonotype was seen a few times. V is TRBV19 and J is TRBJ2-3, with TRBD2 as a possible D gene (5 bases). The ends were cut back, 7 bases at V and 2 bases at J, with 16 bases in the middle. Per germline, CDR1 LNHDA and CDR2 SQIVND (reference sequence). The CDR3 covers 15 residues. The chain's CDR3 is CASKGTSGYTDTQYF. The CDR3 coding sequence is TGTGCCAGTAAAGGTACGAGCGGATACACAGATACGCAGTATTTT.

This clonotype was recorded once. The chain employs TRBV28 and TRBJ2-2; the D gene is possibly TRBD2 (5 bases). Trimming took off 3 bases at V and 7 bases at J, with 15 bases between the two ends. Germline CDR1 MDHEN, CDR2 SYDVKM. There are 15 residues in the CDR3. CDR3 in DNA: TGTGCCAGCAGTTTGGGGTTGCTAGCTCGCGGGGAGCTGTTTTTT. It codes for CASSLGLLARGELFF. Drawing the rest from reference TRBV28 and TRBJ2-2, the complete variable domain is DVKVTQSSRYLVKRTGEKVFLECVQDMDHENMFWYRQDPGLGLRLIYFSYDVKMKEKGDIPEGYSVSREKKERFSLILESASTNQTSMYLCASSLGLLARGELFFGEGSRLTVL.

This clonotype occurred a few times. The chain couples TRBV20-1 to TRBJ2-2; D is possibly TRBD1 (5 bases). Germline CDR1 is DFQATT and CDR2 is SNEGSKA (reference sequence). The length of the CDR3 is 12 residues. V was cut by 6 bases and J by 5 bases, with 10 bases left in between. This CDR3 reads CSAGLRTGELFF. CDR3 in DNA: TGCAGTGCGGGGCTGAGGACCGGGGAGCTGTTTTTT.

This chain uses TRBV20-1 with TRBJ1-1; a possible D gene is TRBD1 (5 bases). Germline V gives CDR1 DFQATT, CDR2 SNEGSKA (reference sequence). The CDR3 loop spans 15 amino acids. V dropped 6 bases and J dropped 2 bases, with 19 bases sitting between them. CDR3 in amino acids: CSAPRIQGGNTEAFF. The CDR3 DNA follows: TGCAGTGCCCCGCGGATCCAGGGAGGTAACACTGAAGCTTTCTTT.

As DNA, the CDR3 is TGTGCCAGCAGTGGTATCGGGACAGGGGAGTTAAATGAGCAGTTCTTC. Translation: CASSGIGTGELNEQFF. The rearrangement uses TRBV6-1 and TRBJ2-1; TRBD1 agrees at 10 bases. V was pared by 4 bases and J by 7 bases, with 10 bases of the junction left unmatched. The length of the CDR3 is 16 residues. CDR1 and CDR2 (germline): MNHNS, SASEGT.

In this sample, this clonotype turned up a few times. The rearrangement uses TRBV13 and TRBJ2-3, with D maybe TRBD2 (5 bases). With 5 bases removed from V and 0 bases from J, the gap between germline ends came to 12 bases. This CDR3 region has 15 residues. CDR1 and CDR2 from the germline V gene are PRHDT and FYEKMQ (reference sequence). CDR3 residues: CASSATSLSTDTQYF. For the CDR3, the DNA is TGTGCCAGCAGCGCAACTAGTCTTAGCACAGATACGCAGTATTTT.

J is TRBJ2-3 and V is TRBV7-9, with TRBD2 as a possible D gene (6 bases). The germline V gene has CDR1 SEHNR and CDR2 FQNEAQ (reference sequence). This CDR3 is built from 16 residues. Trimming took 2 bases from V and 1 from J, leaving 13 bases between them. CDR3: CASSLSGGTGTDTQYF. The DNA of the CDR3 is TGTGCCAGCAGCTTATCTGGCGGGACTGGCACAGATACGCAGTATTTT.

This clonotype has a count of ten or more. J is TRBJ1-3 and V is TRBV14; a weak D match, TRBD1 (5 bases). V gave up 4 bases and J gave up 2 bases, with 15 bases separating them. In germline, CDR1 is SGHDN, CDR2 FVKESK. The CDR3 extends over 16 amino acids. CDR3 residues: CASSPSSWGAGNTIYF. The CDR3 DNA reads TGTGCCAGCAGCCCGTCGAGTTGGGGGGCTGGAAACACCATATATTTT.

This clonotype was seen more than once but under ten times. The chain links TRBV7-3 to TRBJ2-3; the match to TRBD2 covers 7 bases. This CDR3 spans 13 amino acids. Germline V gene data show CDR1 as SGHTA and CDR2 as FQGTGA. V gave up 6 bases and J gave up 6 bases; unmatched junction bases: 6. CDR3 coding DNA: TGTGCCAGCAGTGCCGGGGGAGGGGATACGCAGTATTTT. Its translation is CASSAGGGDTQYF.

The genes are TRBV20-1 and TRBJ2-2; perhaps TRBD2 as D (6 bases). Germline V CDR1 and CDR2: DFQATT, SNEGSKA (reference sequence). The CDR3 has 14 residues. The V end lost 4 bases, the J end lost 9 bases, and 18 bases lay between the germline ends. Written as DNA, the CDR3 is TGCAGTGCTACTGCGGGGATTCGTACCAGGGAGCTGTTTTTT. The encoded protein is CSATAGIRTRELFF.